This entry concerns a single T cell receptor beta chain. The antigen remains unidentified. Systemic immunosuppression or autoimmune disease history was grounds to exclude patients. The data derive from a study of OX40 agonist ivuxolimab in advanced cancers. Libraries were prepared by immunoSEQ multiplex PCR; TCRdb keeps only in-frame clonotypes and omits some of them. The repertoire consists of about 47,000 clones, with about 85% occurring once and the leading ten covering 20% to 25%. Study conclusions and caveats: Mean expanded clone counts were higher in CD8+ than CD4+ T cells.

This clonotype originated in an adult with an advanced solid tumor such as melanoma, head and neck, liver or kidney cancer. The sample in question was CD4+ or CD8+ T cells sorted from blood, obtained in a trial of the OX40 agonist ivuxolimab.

The CDR3 sequence is CASSTLVQLTYEQYF. The CDR3 DNA sequence: TGTGCCAGCAGTACCCTGGTCCAACTTACCTACGAGCAGTACTTC. This chain links TRBV6-5 with TRBJ2-7; D is undetermined. V lost 5 bases and J 2 bases, leaving 16 bases between the germline ends. The CDR3 sequence is 15 residues long. The germline gives CDR1 MNHEY, CDR2 SVGAGI.